The rows below give T cell receptor beta chains drawn from one sample of a study of metastatic and nonmetastatic thyroid tumors. TCRdb re-analyzed the PCR reads through MiXCR. The table lists 8,000 to 8,500 clones, approximately 44% of them singletons. The sample consisted of tumor tissue. The receptors originated from a male donor with papillary thyroid cancer or a benign thyroid nodule (not recorded which). Some clones in this sample may be carry-over from other donors' samples. CDR3s include the opening cysteine and the closing phenylalanine or tryptophan. The D gene is left open where the match is weak. Expanded clones are given a class, and other clones once, few, many or no size at all.

>TRBV7-9|TRBJ1-6|NA|NA
CASSEGQANSPLHF
TGTGCCAGCAGCGAAGGACAAGCTAATTCACCCCTCCACTTT
>TRBV5-8|TRBJ2-7|once|NA
CASSTPLDYSNYEQYF
TGTGCCAGCAGCACCCCCTTGGACTATTCAAACTACGAGCAGTACTTC
>TRBV6-1|TRBJ1-2|few|TRBD1
CAISARTGDVSYGYTF
TGTGCCATCAGTGCACGTACAGGGGATGTGAGCTATGGCTACACCTTC
>TRBV28|TRBJ2-3|NA|TRBD1
CASSRGWTGTDYTDTQYF
TGTGCCAGCAGCCGGGGCTGGACAGGGACGGACTATACAGATACGCAGTATTTT
>TRBV5-6|TRBJ2-1|NA|NA
CASSLGLAPYNEQFF
TGTGCCAGCAGCTTGGGTTTGGCCCCTTACAATGAGCAGTTCTTC
>TRBV7-2|TRBJ1-2|NA|TRBD1
CASSGGDRVHYGYTF
TGTGCCAGCAGCGGGGGGGACAGGGTTCACTATGGCTACACCTTC
>TRBV11-3|TRBJ2-2|NA|TRBD1
CASSFRGQNGELFF
TGTGCCAGCAGCTTTAGGGGGCAGAACGGGGAGCTGTTTTTT
>TRBV30|TRBJ1-3|NA|NA
CAWSVQLSSRISGNTIYF
TGTGCCTGGAGTGTACAACTGTCCAGCCGGATCTCTGGAAACACCATATATTTT
>TRBV20-1|TRBJ2-7|NA|TRBD2
CSAPRGGRGYEQYF
TGCAGTGCGCCCCGGGGGGGAAGGGGATACGAGCAGTACTTC
>TRBV20-1|TRBJ2-7|NA|TRBD2
CSALLAASYEQYF
TGCAGTGCTCTACTAGCGGCCTCCTACGAGCAGTACTTC
>TRBV4-1|TRBJ2-7|NA|NA
CASSQPLQSYEQYF
TGCGCCAGCAGCCAACCGTTACAGTCCTACGAGCAGTACTTC
>TRBV5-1|TRBJ2-1|medium-sized|NA
CASSLKQPSSYNEQFF
TGCGCCAGCAGCCTGAAGCAGCCCAGCTCCTACAATGAGCAGTTCTTC
>TRBV9|TRBJ2-3|many|NA
CASSEGGGTGTDTQYF
TGTGCCAGCAGCGAAGGGGGGGGGACGGGCACAGATACGCAGTATTTT
>TRBV6-1|TRBJ1-1|few|NA
CASSYGGNTEAFF
TGTGCCAGCAGCTATGGCGGGAACACTGAAGCTTTCTTT
>TRBV5-5|TRBJ2-7|many|TRBD2
CASSRTSGTYEQYF
TGTGCCAGCAGCCGGACTAGCGGGACCTACGAGCAGTACTTC
>TRBV5-1|TRBJ2-1|NA|TRBD2
CASSLGSGVYNEQFF
TGCGCCAGCAGCTTGGGGAGCGGGGTATACAATGAGCAGTTCTTC
>TRBV27|TRBJ2-3|NA|NA
CASSRLDRRTTDTQYF
TGTGCCAGCAGCCGCCTCGACAGAAGAACCACAGATACGCAGTATTTT
>TRBV5-1|TRBJ2-1|NA|TRBD1
CASSLRGLEQFF
TGCGCCAGCAGCTTGAGGGGGCTAGAGCAGTTCTTC
>TRBV2|TRBJ1-5|NA|TRBD1
CASSVGTGGGNQPQHF
TGTGCCAGCAGTGTAGGGACAGGGGGTGGTAATCAGCCCCAGCATTTT
>TRBV5-1|TRBJ1-1|NA|NA
CASIGANTETFF
TGCGCTAGCATCGGCGCGAACACTGAAACTTTCTTT
>TRBV6-4|TRBJ2-1|few|TRBD2
CASSLAGGPYNEQFF
TGTGCCAGCAGCCTAGCGGGAGGACCCTACAATGAGCAGTTCTTC
>TRBV30|TRBJ1-1|NA|NA
CAWTYRDTEAFF
TGTGCCTGGACTTACCGGGACACTGAAGCTTTCTTT
>TRBV6-2/TRBV6-3|TRBJ2-3|few|TRBD2
CASSYKSSGRTEDTQYF
TGTGCCAGCAGTTACAAATCTAGCGGGAGAACGGAAGATACGCAGTATTTT
>TRBV11-2|TRBJ2-7|once|TRBD1
CASSYIDRGRNEQYF
TGTGCCAGCAGCTACATCGACAGGGGGCGGAACGAGCAGTACTTC
>TRBV7-9|TRBJ2-7|NA|NA
CASSFTIESDEQYF
TGTGCCAGCAGCTTTACCATAGAATCCGACGAGCAGTACTTC
>TRBV4-1|TRBJ2-4|NA|NA
CASSQGGGAGSAAKNIQYF
TGCGCCAGCAGCCAAGGAGGAGGAGCAGGGTCAGCGGCCAAAAACATTCAGTACTTC
>TRBV6-1|TRBJ2-3|NA|NA
CASSEQRGGTDTQYF
TGTGCCAGCAGTGAACAGCGTGGGGGCACAGATACGCAGTATTTT
>TRBV3-1|TRBJ2-7|medium-sized|NA
CASSQKAGDRYYEQYF
TGTGCCAGCAGCCAAAAGGCGGGGGACAGGTACTACGAGCAGTACTTC
>TRBV6-2/TRBV6-3|TRBJ1-5|NA|TRBD1
CASSSGTGERQPQHF
TGTGCCAGCAGTTCTGGGACAGGGGAACGACAGCCCCAGCATTTT
>TRBV9|TRBJ2-7|medium-sized|NA
CASSVGFSDYSYEQYF
TGTGCCAGCAGCGTAGGGTTTAGTGACTACTCCTACGAGCAGTACTTC
>TRBV7-8|TRBJ2-7|NA|NA
CASSSWAGWSYEQYF
TGTGCCAGCAGCTCCTGGGCGGGATGGTCCTACGAGCAGTACTTC
>TRBV6-1|TRBJ2-2|NA|TRBD2
CASIRLAGHGELFF
TGTGCCAGCATCAGACTAGCGGGGCACGGGGAGCTGTTTTTT
>TRBV6-1|TRBJ2-3|NA|TRBD1
CASSGRDRGTDTQYF
TGTGCCAGCAGCGGCCGGGACAGGGGAACAGATACGCAGTATTTT
>TRBV6-1|TRBJ1-2|NA|NA
CASSLNQLYGYTF
TGTGCCAGCAGTCTGAATCAACTTTATGGCTACACCTTC
>TRBV14|TRBJ1-2|NA|NA
CASNQWGRGGGYTF
TGTGCCAGCAACCAATGGGGACGGGGAGGTGGCTACACCTTC
>TRBV19|TRBJ2-1|NA|NA
CASSFYNEQFF
TGTGCCAGTAGTTTTTACAATGAGCAGTTCTTC
>TRBV20-1|TRBJ2-1|NA|TRBD2
CSASGLLAGDPNEQFF
TGCAGTGCTAGTGGTCTACTAGCGGGAGACCCCAATGAGCAGTTCTTC
>TRBV6-1|TRBJ1-1|NA|NA
CASSPWAGRTEAFF
TGTGCCAGCAGTCCATGGGCAGGGAGGACTGAAGCTTTCTTT
>TRBV11-3|TRBJ2-7|NA|NA
CASSRTGPPDEQYF
TGTGCCAGCAGCCGAACTGGACCGCCCGACGAGCAGTACTTC
>TRBV7-2|TRBJ1-6|few|TRBD1
CASSLTGESPLHF
TGTGCCAGCAGCCTGACAGGGGAGTCACCCCTCCACTTT
>TRBV4-2|TRBJ2-1|NA|TRBD2
CASSQAWTSGKGEQFF
TGTGCCAGCAGCCAAGCTTGGACTAGCGGGAAGGGGGAGCAGTTCTTC
>TRBV6-1|TRBJ2-7|NA|TRBD2
CASGLAGAYEQYF
TGTGCCAGCGGTCTAGCGGGAGCCTACGAGCAGTACTTC
>TRBV27|TRBJ1-1|few|NA
CASRGRKVTEAFF
TGTGCCAGCAGGGGGCGAAAGGTCACTGAAGCTTTCTTT
>TRBV20-1|TRBJ2-7|NA|TRBD2
CSARSYSGRAGYEQYF
TGCAGTGCTAGATCGTATAGCGGGAGGGCCGGTTACGAGCAGTACTTC
>TRBV11-1|TRBJ2-1|NA|NA
CASSLEMGAGGNEQFF
TGTGCCAGCAGCTTAGAGATGGGGGCCGGTGGCAATGAGCAGTTCTTC